A few counts support the clone carrying this T cell receptor beta chain. Its target is unknown. The data were produced by immunoSEQ multiplex PCR, yet TCRdb's version contains in-frame clones alone and is incomplete. The top ten clones hold around 15% of a sample with 14,000 to 15,000 clones, 63% of them seen once. These data come from a study of CD4+ T cells in melanoma. General study results and limits: Diverse differentiation states were reported for melanoma neoantigen-specific CD4+ T cells.

The junction had 4 bases not matched to a gene; V was cut back by 5 bases and J by 3 bases. This CDR3 has 13 residues. Germline V gene lookup returns CDR1 KGHSH and CDR2 LQKENI. Sequenced material: cells from a culture (not recorded whether cultured in vitro). V and J are TRBV18 and TRBJ2-7, with 7 bases fitting TRBD1. The clonotype originates from a human donor with melanoma. DNA of the CDR3: TGTGCCAGCTCAGCAGGGGGAAACTACGAGCAGTACTTC. Encoded protein: CASSAGGNYEQYF.